This is a list of T cell receptor beta chains from one sample in a study of cytomegalovirus exposure and HLA in healthy donors. The data were produced by immunoSEQ multiplex PCR, yet TCRdb's version contains in-frame clones alone and is incomplete. The profile shows some 150,000 clones, around four fifths of them singletons. The sample comprised PBMCs. The receptor source for this set is a man in his forties or fifties in good health and CMV-seronegative. Both conserved end residues are part of each CDR3. A D gene is named only where the DNA matches it firmly. Clone size is not always given. Where it is, it says once, few, many or a class for expanded clones.

abundance: -; v_gene: TRBV6-6; d_gene: -; j_gene: TRBJ1-4; CDR3aa: CASSSSTATNEKLFF; CDR3nt: TGTGCCAGCAGTTCCTCGACAGCAACTAATGAAAAACTGTTTTTT
abundance: -; v_gene: TRBV9; d_gene: -; j_gene: TRBJ2-3; CDR3aa: CASSPEGPSDTQYF; CDR3nt: TGTGCCAGCAGTCCGGAGGGGCCATCGGATACGCAGTATTTT
abundance: once; v_gene: TRBV9; d_gene: -; j_gene: TRBJ2-3; CDR3aa: CASSVAPRLGGDTQYF; CDR3nt: TGTGCCAGCAGCGTAGCCCCCCGACTGGGGGGAGATACGCAGTATTTT
abundance: -; v_gene: TRBV6-5; d_gene: -; j_gene: TRBJ1-4; CDR3aa: CASSYSTATNEKLFF; CDR3nt: TGTGCCAGCAGTTACTCCACAGCAACTAATGAAAAACTGTTTTTT
abundance: once; v_gene: TRBV27; d_gene: TRBD1; j_gene: TRBJ1-6; CDR3aa: CASSVRQGFNSPLHF; CDR3nt: TGTGCCAGCAGTGTCAGACAGGGCTTCAATTCACCCCTCCACTTT
abundance: few; v_gene: TRBV2; d_gene: -; j_gene: TRBJ2-2; CDR3aa: CASSDPGQNTGELFF; CDR3nt: TGTGCCAGCAGTGACCCGGGACAGAACACCGGGGAGCTGTTTTTT
abundance: -; v_gene: TRBV7-3; d_gene: TRBD1; j_gene: TRBJ1-6; CDR3aa: CASSPSGGFSPLHF; CDR3nt: TGTGCCAGCAGCCCGTCAGGGGGTTTTTCACCCCTCCACTTT
abundance: -; v_gene: TRBV4-3; d_gene: TRBD1; j_gene: TRBJ2-1; CDR3aa: CASSQDQGVLGNEQFF; CDR3nt: TGCGCCAGCAGCCAAGATCAGGGGGTTCTCGGAAATGAGCAGTTCTTC
abundance: -; v_gene: TRBV19; d_gene: TRBD1; j_gene: TRBJ1-5; CDR3aa: CASRDGKDRVNQPQHF; CDR3nt: TGTGCCAGTAGGGATGGGAAGGACAGGGTCAATCAGCCCCAGCATTTT
abundance: once; v_gene: TRBV7-2; d_gene: -; j_gene: TRBJ2-7; CDR3aa: CASSRPGNEQYF; CDR3nt: TGTGCCAGCAGCCGACCCGGGAACGAGCAGTACTTC
abundance: -; v_gene: TRBV27; d_gene: TRBD2; j_gene: TRBJ2-3; CDR3aa: CASSLFRPGGRVQYF; CDR3nt: TGTGCCAGCAGTTTATTCCGCCCGGGCGGGAGAGTTCAGTATTTT
abundance: -; v_gene: TRBV7-9; d_gene: TRBD2; j_gene: TRBJ2-1; CDR3aa: CASSSPGLAGSYNEQFF; CDR3nt: TGTGCCAGCAGCAGCCCGGGACTAGCGGGCTCCTACAATGAGCAGTTCTTC
abundance: -; v_gene: TRBV9; d_gene: TRBD2; j_gene: TRBJ2-7; CDR3aa: CASSVGLAGAGYEQYF; CDR3nt: TGTGCCAGCAGCGTAGGACTAGCGGGAGCTGGCTACGAGCAGTACTTC
abundance: -; v_gene: TRBV15; d_gene: TRBD2; j_gene: TRBJ2-1; CDR3aa: CATSPPYLAGGRNEQFF; CDR3nt: TGTGCCACCAGCCCCCCCTACTTAGCGGGGGGGCGGAATGAGCAGTTCTTC
abundance: -; v_gene: TRBV5-1; d_gene: -; j_gene: TRBJ2-7; CDR3aa: CASSSASYEQYF; CDR3nt: TGCGCCAGCAGCTCTGCGTCCTACGAGCAGTACTTC
abundance: -; v_gene: TRBV9; d_gene: TRBD2; j_gene: TRBJ2-3; CDR3aa: CASSVTTGTSPDTQYF; CDR3nt: TGTGCCAGCAGCGTAACTACCGGGACTAGCCCTGATACGCAGTATTTT
abundance: -; v_gene: TRBV4-3; d_gene: TRBD1; j_gene: TRBJ1-1; CDR3aa: CAGSVNRGSTEAFF; CDR3nt: TGCGCCGGCAGCGTAAACAGGGGTTCGACTGAAGCTTTCTTT
abundance: -; v_gene: TRBV2; d_gene: TRBD2; j_gene: TRBJ2-1; CDR3aa: CASSELRLAESSYNEQFF; CDR3nt: TGTGCCAGCAGTGAATTGCGGCTAGCGGAGAGCTCCTACAATGAGCAGTTCTTC
abundance: -; v_gene: TRBV30; d_gene: -; j_gene: TRBJ2-7; CDR3aa: CAWSVHGNEQYF; CDR3nt: TGTGCCTGGAGTGTACACGGGAACGAGCAGTACTTC
abundance: once; v_gene: TRBV9; d_gene: TRBD2; j_gene: TRBJ2-1; CDR3aa: CASSVEPSGSSEQFF; CDR3nt: TGTGCCAGCAGCGTAGAGCCTAGCGGGAGTAGTGAGCAGTTCTTC
abundance: few; v_gene: TRBV5-6; d_gene: -; j_gene: TRBJ2-1; CDR3aa: CASNPGGGGGIYNEQFF; CDR3nt: TGTGCCAGCAACCCTGGGGGAGGAGGAGGTATATACAATGAGCAGTTCTTC
abundance: -; v_gene: TRBV4-3; d_gene: -; j_gene: TRBJ2-2; CDR3aa: CASSQEGLATGELFF; CDR3nt: TGCGCCAGCAGCCAAGAGGGTCTAGCCACCGGGGAGCTGTTTTTT
abundance: -; v_gene: TRBV5-1; d_gene: TRBD2; j_gene: TRBJ2-7; CDR3aa: CASSSTSGKTGEQYF; CDR3nt: TGCGCCAGCAGCAGTACTAGCGGGAAGACGGGCGAGCAGTACTTC
abundance: -; v_gene: TRBV19; d_gene: -; j_gene: TRBJ1-2; CDR3aa: CASSKDGQSHYGYTF; CDR3nt: TGTGCCAGTAGCAAGGACGGACAGAGCCACTATGGCTACACCTTC
abundance: -; v_gene: TRBV6-5; d_gene: -; j_gene: TRBJ2-1; CDR3aa: CASSWYGGSSYNEQFF; CDR3nt: TGTGCCAGCAGTTGGTATGGGGGGAGCTCCTACAATGAGCAGTTCTTC
abundance: -; v_gene: TRBV27; d_gene: TRBD2; j_gene: TRBJ2-7; CDR3aa: CASSPLTGLAVDEQYF; CDR3nt: TGTGCCAGCAGTCCTCTGACGGGACTAGCGGTCGACGAGCAGTACTTC
abundance: -; v_gene: TRBV18; d_gene: TRBD2; j_gene: TRBJ2-1; CDR3aa: CASSPQDSGSGSYNEQFF; CDR3nt: TGTGCCAGCTCACCACAGGATAGCGGGAGTGGGTCCTACAATGAGCAGTTCTTC
abundance: once; v_gene: TRBV7-2; d_gene: TRBD2; j_gene: TRBJ2-3; CDR3aa: CASSYGGGGGDTQYF; CDR3nt: TGTGCCAGCAGCTACGGCGGGGGGGGTGGAGATACGCAGTATTTT
abundance: -; v_gene: TRBV6-1; d_gene: -; j_gene: TRBJ2-2; CDR3aa: CASSVSGNGELFF; CDR3nt: TGTGCCAGCAGTGTCTCGGGTAACGGGGAGCTGTTTTTT
abundance: -; v_gene: TRBV28; d_gene: -; j_gene: TRBJ1-1; CDR3aa: CASSLLTGSSGTEAFF; CDR3nt: TGTGCCAGCAGTTTACTTACGGGATCGTCGGGCACTGAAGCTTTCTTT
abundance: -; v_gene: TRBV7-9; d_gene: -; j_gene: TRBJ2-1; CDR3aa: CASSLSLAGYNEQFF; CDR3nt: TGTGCCAGCAGCTTATCGCTAGCCGGGTACAATGAGCAGTTCTTC
abundance: -; v_gene: TRBV28; d_gene: TRBD2; j_gene: TRBJ2-1; CDR3aa: CASRLAGGPSNEQFF; CDR3nt: TGTGCCAGCAGATTAGCGGGAGGGCCGTCCAATGAGCAGTTCTTC
abundance: -; v_gene: TRBV9; d_gene: -; j_gene: TRBJ1-4; CDR3aa: CASSVGGTQREKLFF; CDR3nt: TGTGCCAGCAGCGTAGGGGGCACCCAAAGGGAAAAACTGTTTTTT
abundance: -; v_gene: TRBV6-6; d_gene: -; j_gene: TRBJ1-1; CDR3aa: CASSYSGGVDTEAFF; CDR3nt: TGTGCCAGCAGTTACTCCGGGGGGGTGGACACTGAAGCTTTCTTT
abundance: -; v_gene: TRBV11-2; d_gene: -; j_gene: TRBJ1-1; CDR3aa: CASTHPSLYEAFF; CDR3nt: TGTGCCAGCACACACCCATCCCTTTATGAAGCTTTCTTT
abundance: -; v_gene: TRBV5-4; d_gene: -; j_gene: TRBJ2-1; CDR3aa: CAKSRHGAYNEQFF; CDR3nt: TGTGCCAAGTCCAGGCACGGGGCCTACAATGAGCAGTTCTTC
abundance: -; v_gene: TRBV7-3; d_gene: TRBD1; j_gene: TRBJ2-7; CDR3aa: CASRLPGQGTYEQYF; CDR3nt: TGTGCCAGCAGGCTACCGGGACAGGGCACCTACGAGCAGTACTTC
abundance: few; v_gene: TRBV7-9; d_gene: -; j_gene: TRBJ1-1; CDR3aa: CASRSLGQRTLNTEAFF; CDR3nt: TGTGCCAGCAGATCTCTAGGACAGCGAACTCTGAACACTGAAGCTTTCTTT
abundance: few; v_gene: TRBV27; d_gene: -; j_gene: TRBJ1-1; CDR3aa: CASSLAGINTEAFF; CDR3nt: TGTGCCAGCAGTTTGGCAGGGATTAACACTGAAGCTTTCTTT
abundance: -; v_gene: TRBV12-5; d_gene: -; j_gene: TRBJ1-1; CDR3aa: CASGFKLGGTEAFF; CDR3nt: TGCGCTAGTGGTTTTAAACTGGGGGGCACTGAAGCTTTCTTT
abundance: -; v_gene: TRBV7-2; d_gene: -; j_gene: TRBJ2-2; CDR3aa: CASSLASGAGELFF; CDR3nt: TGTGCCAGCAGCTTAGCATCGGGGGCCGGGGAGCTGTTTTTT